Each of the 21 T cell receptor beta chains below was sequenced from the same sample in a study of spatial heterogeneity in lung cancer. Time point denoted: sample taken at primary tumor resection. Overall study findings and caveats: The number of expanded tumor alpha and beta chains correlated with mutation number.

TCRdb fed the 5' RACE reads into MiXCR, producing one record per CDR3 protein. The repertoire holds 24,000 or so distinct CDR3 sequences, with roughly 8.3% as singletons. Their antigens are not known. The sequencing here drew on lung tumor tissue, taken at surgery. All receptors come from a male donor with early-stage non-small cell lung cancer.

This clonotype was counted ten times or more. V usage is TRBV7-2 and J usage is TRBJ2-3; a possible D gene is TRBD2 (6 bases). The CDR3 spans 15 residues. V was clipped by 1 base and J by 3 bases, with 11 bases between them. Germline assignment: CDR1 SGHTA and CDR2 FQGNSA. The CDR3 DNA is TGTGCCAGCAGCTTAGTCGGAGGGTGGACAGATACGCAGTATTTT. Translation: CASSLVGGWTDTQYF.

The chain employs TRBV11-2 and TRBJ2-3; D is undetermined. The CDR3 spans 15 residues. Per germline, CDR1 SGHAT and CDR2 FQNNGV. The V gene lost 5 bases and the J gene lost 6 bases, with 18 bases spanning the gap. Here the CDR3 DNA reads TGTGCCAGCAGCCCTACTGGCCGTGATGGGGATACGCAGTATTTT. It translates to CASSPTGRDGDTQYF.

There are many counts of this clonotype. The J gene is TRBJ1-2, the V gene TRBV7-8; D is ambiguous. V was trimmed by 0 bases and J by 8 bases, leaving 10 bases between them. In germline, CDR1 is SGHVS, CDR2 FQNEAQ. The CDR3 is 13 amino acids. CDR3 protein: CASSLARTGGYTF. The CDR3 DNA is TGTGCCAGCAGCTTAGCGCGGACGGGCGGCTACACCTTC.

This clonotype was recorded at least ten times. This sequence joins TRBV28 and TRBJ2-7, with TRBD1 identical over 9 bases. V gave up 1 base and J gave up 2 bases; unmatched junction bases: 9. There are 17 residues in the CDR3. CDR1 is MDHEN and CDR2 is SYDVKM in the germline V gene. CDR3 sequence reads: CASSLSLPGQGPYEQYF. CDR3 nucleotides: TGTGCCAGCAGTTTATCCTTGCCGGGACAGGGTCCCTACGAGCAGTACTTC. Based on the CDR3 plus reference TRBV28 and TRBJ2-7, the full variable domain is DVKVTQSSRYLVKRTGEKVFLECVQDMDHENMFWYRQDPGLGLRLIYFSYDVKMKEKGDIPEGYSVSREKKERFSLILESASTNQTSMYLCASSLSLPGQGPYEQYFGPGTRLTVT.

This clonotype was observed many times. The chain links TRBV7-2 to TRBJ2-3; maybe TRBD2 (5 bases). This CDR3 contains 13 residues. V lost 5 bases, J lost 8 bases, and 14 bases lay in between. Germline CDR1 SGHTA, CDR2 FQGNSA. The CDR3 bases are TGTGCCAGCAGCACTAGTTCGGAGGCTACGCAGTATTTT. It translates to CASSTSSEATQYF.

A few counts support this clonotype. This chain links TRBV18 with TRBJ2-2, with D possibly being TRBD1 or TRBD2 (6 bases each). This CDR3 has 16 amino acids. Deletions cut 4 bases from V and 3 bases from J, with 15 bases between. In germline, CDR1 is KGHSH, CDR2 LQKENI. CDR3 protein: CASSREGGEDTGELFF. CDR3 nucleotide sequence: TGTGCCAGCTCACGCGAGGGGGGCGAGGACACCGGGGAGCTGTTTTTT.

This clonotype showed up many times. V is TRBV5-1 and J is TRBJ2-1; unclear D gene. Germline V CDR1 and CDR2: SGHRS, YFSETQ. V was pared by 2 bases and J by 12 bases, with 12 bases between. This CDR3 has 12 residues. Written as DNA, the CDR3 is TGCGCCAGCAGCTTACCCGGGTTGCCGCAGTTCTTC. It encodes CASSLPGLPQFF.

This clonotype was counted ten times or more. The chain combines TRBV24-1 with TRBJ2-2; D perhaps matches TRBD2 (6 bases). Germline V lookup: CDR1 KGHDR, CDR2 SFDVKD. The ends were cut back, 9 bases at V and 6 bases at J, with 13 bases in the middle. The CDR3 sequence is 13 residues long. CDR3 amino acids: CATGGVGAGELFF. For the CDR3, the DNA is TGTGCCACCGGCGGGGTTGGGGCCGGGGAGCTGTTTTTT.

This clonotype was counted at least ten times. This chain connects TRBV5-1 to TRBJ2-7; D remains ambiguous. The ends were cut back, 5 bases at V and 6 bases at J, with 12 bases in the middle. The CDR3 is 12 residues long. Germline V gene lookup returns CDR1 SGHRS and CDR2 YFSETQ. CDR3 bases: TGCGCCAGCAGTCCCCCCCCGGGCGAGCAGTACTTC. Protein product: CASSPPPGEQYF.

The table lists this clonotype with many counts. CDR3: CASSLVRGPVGTQYF. DNA of the CDR3: TGTGCCAGCAGCTTGGTCAGGGGGCCTGTAGGGACCCAGTACTTC. The chain joins TRBV7-8 to TRBJ2-5; the match to TRBD1 covers 8 bases. The CDR3 consists of 15 residues. With V trimmed by 3 bases and J by 7 bases, 10 bases remained unmatched. Germline V gives CDR1 SGHVS, CDR2 FQNEAQ.

This clonotype appeared many times. The rearrangement joins TRBV7-9 to TRBJ2-7; TRBD1 aligns across 8 bases. This CDR3 region has 17 residues. V shed 1 base and J 2 bases; nucleotides not matched to a gene: 10. Germline V lookup: CDR1 SEHNR, CDR2 FQNEAQ (reference sequence). The CDR3, as DNA: TGTGCCAGCAGCTTAGGTCAGGGGGCCCTTTTGGCCTACGAGCAGTACTTC. It translates to CASSLGQGALLAYEQYF.

This chain connects TRBV11-2 to TRBJ2-1; 10 nucleotides align to TRBD1. With V trimmed by 4 bases and J by 7 bases, 10 bases remained unmatched. CDR3 length: 16 amino acids. The germline gives CDR1 SGHAT, CDR2 FQNNGV. Here the CDR3 reads CASSSRGWDRGNEQFF. The CDR3 DNA follows: TGTGCCAGCAGCTCTAGAGGATGGGACAGGGGTAATGAGCAGTTCTTC.

This clonotype was detected ten times or more. The chain joins TRBV7-2 to TRBJ2-7; D is unclear. V was trimmed by 6 bases and J by 7 bases, leaving 19 bases between them. The CDR3 is 14 residues long. Germline CDR1 is SGHTA and CDR2 is FQGNSA. CDR3 in DNA: TGTGCCAGCAGTTTTTTTCCCCCAGCCAGAGAGCAGTACTTC. Translated: CASSFFPPAREQYF.

This clonotype came up many times. This chain connects TRBV6-2 or TRBV6-3 to TRBJ2-1; 8 bases are shared with TRBD1. Germline CDR1 and CDR2: MNHEY and SVGEGT. The CDR3 runs 16 residues. Trimming at V came to 5 bases and at J to 5 bases, leaving 11 bases not matched to a gene. In DNA, the CDR3 is TGTGCCAGCAGTCAACCAACAGGGGGGAAAGACAATGAGCAGTTCTTC. Translation: CASSQPTGGKDNEQFF.

This clonotype has only a few counts. This chain uses TRBV2 with TRBJ1-2; no clear D. The CDR3 is 13 residues long. Germline V gene data show CDR1 as SNHLY and CDR2 as FYNNEI. V was trimmed by 7 bases and J by 3 bases, leaving 12 bases between them. The CDR3 reads CASNSRGYYGYTF. In DNA form, the CDR3 reads TGTGCCAGCAATTCTCGGGGATACTATGGCTACACCTTC.

This clonotype came up many times. J is TRBJ1-3 and V is TRBV7-2; D gene unclear. There are 12 residues in the CDR3. Germline CDR1 reads SGHTA; CDR2 reads FQGNSA. Trimming removed 5 bases from V and 3 bases from J, with 5 bases in between. The CDR3 spells CASSPFGNTIYF. The CDR3 DNA reads as TGTGCCAGCAGCCCTTTTGGAAACACCATATATTTT.

This clonotype rates as medium-sized. CDR3 amino acids: CASSLVMRSETQYF. The DNA for the CDR3 is TGTGCCAGCAGCTTAGTCATGAGGTCAGAGACCCAGTACTTC. This sequence joins TRBV7-9 and TRBJ2-5; D is undetermined. Germline CDR1 and CDR2: SEHNR and FQNEAQ (reference sequence). V was cut by 1 base and J by 4 bases, with 10 bases left in between. The CDR3 extends over 14 amino acids.

The gene calls are TRBV5-1 and TRBJ2-3; D uncertain. Germline assignment: CDR1 SGHRS and CDR2 YFSETQ. V lost 0 bases, J lost 2 bases, and 4 bases lay in between. CDR3 length: 13 residues. The CDR3, as DNA: TGCGCCAGCAGCTTGGAATACACAGATACGCAGTATTTT. Translation: CASSLEYTDTQYF.

This clonotype is judged medium-sized (0.01 to 0.1%). The chain couples TRBV7-2 to TRBJ2-1; TRBD2 matches 7 bases. The CDR3 covers 15 residues. With 3 bases clipped from V and 0 bases from J, the junction kept 2 bases outside the gene matches. Germline assignment: CDR1 SGHTA and CDR2 FQGNSA. CDR3 nucleotides: TGTGCCAGCAGCTTGGGACTATCCTCCTACAATGAGCAGTTCTTC. It codes for CASSLGLSSYNEQFF.

The V and J genes are TRBV24-1 and TRBJ2-7; the D gene is possibly TRBD2 (5 bases). This CDR3 has 16 amino acids. Trimming pared 1 base from V and 2 bases from J, leaving 14 bases between. CDR1 is KGHDR, CDR2 SFDVKD, per germline. This chain's CDR3 is CATSDFSSGPTYEQYF. The DNA for the CDR3 is TGTGCCACCAGTGATTTTTCCAGCGGCCCGACCTACGAGCAGTACTTC.

The chain is built from TRBV11-2 and TRBJ1-1, with 7 bases identical to TRBD1. In germline, CDR1 is SGHAT, CDR2 FQNNGV. This CDR3 contains 15 residues. The V segment lost 3 bases and the J segment 1 base; nucleotides outside the gene matches: 5. CDR3 sequence: CASSFRGTANTEAFF. For the CDR3, the DNA is TGTGCCAGCAGCTTCCGCGGGACAGCGAACACTGAAGCTTTCTTT.